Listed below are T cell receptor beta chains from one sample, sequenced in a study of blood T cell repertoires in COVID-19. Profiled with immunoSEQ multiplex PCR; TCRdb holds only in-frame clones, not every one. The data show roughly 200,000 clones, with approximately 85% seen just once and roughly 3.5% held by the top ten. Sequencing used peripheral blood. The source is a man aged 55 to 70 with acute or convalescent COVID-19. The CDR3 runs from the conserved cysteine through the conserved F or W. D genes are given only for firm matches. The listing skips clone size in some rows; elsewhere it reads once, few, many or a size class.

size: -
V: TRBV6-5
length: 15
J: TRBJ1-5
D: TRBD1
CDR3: CASRVDRGSNQPQHF
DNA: TGTGCCAGCAGGGTGGACAGGGGGAGCAATCAGCCCCAGCATTTT

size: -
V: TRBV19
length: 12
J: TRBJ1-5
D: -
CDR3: CASSIAARGPHF
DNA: TGTGCCAGTAGTATAGCGGCTAGAGGCCCGCATTTT

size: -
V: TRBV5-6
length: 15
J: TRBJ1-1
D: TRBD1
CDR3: CASSETGTGRTEAFF
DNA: TGTGCCAGCAGCGAAACCGGGACAGGGAGGACTGAAGCTTTCTTT

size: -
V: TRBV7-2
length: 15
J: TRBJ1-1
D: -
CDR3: CASSPQGSLGTEAFF
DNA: TGTGCCAGCAGCCCCCAGGGAAGTTTGGGCACTGAAGCTTTCTTT

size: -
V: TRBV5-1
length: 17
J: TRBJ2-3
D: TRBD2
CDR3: CASSLYKLADRTDTQYF
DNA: TGCGCCAGCAGCTTATACAAACTAGCGGACCGCACAGATACGCAGTATTTT

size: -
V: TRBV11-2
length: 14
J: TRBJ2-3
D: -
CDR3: CASSLVSHTDTQYF
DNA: TGTGCCAGCAGCTTAGTTAGCCACACAGATACGCAGTATTTT

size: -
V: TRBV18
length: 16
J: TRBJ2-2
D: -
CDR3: CASSPIGTYSHRELFF
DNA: TGTGCCAGCTCACCAATAGGGACATATAGCCACCGGGAGCTGTTTTTT

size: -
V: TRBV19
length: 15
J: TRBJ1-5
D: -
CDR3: CASSSRGYSNQPQHF
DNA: TGTGCCAGTAGTAGTAGGGGCTATAGCAATCAGCCCCAGCATTTT

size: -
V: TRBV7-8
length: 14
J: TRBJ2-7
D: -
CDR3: CASSLVRGSYEQYF
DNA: TGTGCCAGCAGCTTAGTGCGGGGATCCTACGAGCAGTACTTC

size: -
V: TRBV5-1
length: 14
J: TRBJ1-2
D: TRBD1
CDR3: CASSPGDSAYGYTF
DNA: TGCGCCAGCAGCCCCGGGGACAGCGCCTATGGCTACACCTTC

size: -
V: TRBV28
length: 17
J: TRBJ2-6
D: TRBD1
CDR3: CASSSPGQGGGANVLTF
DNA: TGTGCCAGCAGTTCACCGGGACAGGGAGGTGGGGCCAACGTCCTGACTTTC

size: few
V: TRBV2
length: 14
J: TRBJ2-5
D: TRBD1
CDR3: CASSPTGGAETQYF
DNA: TGTGCCAGCAGTCCAACAGGGGGCGCAGAGACCCAGTACTTC

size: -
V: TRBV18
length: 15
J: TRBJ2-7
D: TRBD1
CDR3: CASSKGQTSSYEQYF
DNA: TGTGCCAGCTCAAAGGGACAGACTTCCTCCTACGAGCAGTACTTC

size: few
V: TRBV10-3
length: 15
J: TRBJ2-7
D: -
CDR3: CAISENRALSYEQYF
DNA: TGTGCCATCAGTGAAAACAGGGCCCTCTCCTACGAGCAGTACTTC

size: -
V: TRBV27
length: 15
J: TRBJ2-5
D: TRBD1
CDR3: CASRDPGQGKETQYF
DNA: TGTGCCAGCAGAGACCCGGGACAGGGAAAAGAGACCCAGTACTTC

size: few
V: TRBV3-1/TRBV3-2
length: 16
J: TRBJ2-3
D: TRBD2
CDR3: CASSLRLAGGPDTQYF
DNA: TGTGCCAGCAGCCTCCGACTAGCGGGAGGGCCAGATACGCAGTATTTT

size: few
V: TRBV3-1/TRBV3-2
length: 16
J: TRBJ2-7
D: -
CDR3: CASSQEGTVALYEQYF
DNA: TGTGCCAGCAGCCAAGAGGGTACGGTAGCTCTCTACGAGCAGTACTTC

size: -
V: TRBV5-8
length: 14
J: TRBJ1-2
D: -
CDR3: CASSSGGVSGGYTF
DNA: TGTGCCAGCAGTTCGGGCGGGGTCTCGGGCGGCTACACCTTC

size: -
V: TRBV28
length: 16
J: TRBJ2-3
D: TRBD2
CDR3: CASSLGTSGSTDTQYF
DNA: TGTGCCAGCAGTCTCGGGACTAGCGGAAGCACAGATACGCAGTATTTT

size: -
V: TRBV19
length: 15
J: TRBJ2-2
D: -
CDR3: CASSIEGSLTGELFF
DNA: TGTGCCAGTAGTATAGAGGGTAGCCTGACCGGGGAGCTGTTTTTT

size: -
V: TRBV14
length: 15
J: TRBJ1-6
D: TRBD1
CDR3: CASSRTGGTASPLHF
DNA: TGTGCCAGCAGCCGCACAGGAGGGACAGCTTCACCCCTCCACTTT

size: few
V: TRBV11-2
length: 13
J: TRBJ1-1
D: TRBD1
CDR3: CASSFPSTGEAFF
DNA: TGTGCCAGCAGCTTTCCGTCGACAGGGGAAGCTTTCTTT

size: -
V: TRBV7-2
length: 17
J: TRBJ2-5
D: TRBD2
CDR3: CASSLGTSGRGAETQYF
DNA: TGTGCCAGCAGCCTCGGGACTAGCGGGAGAGGGGCAGAGACCCAGTACTTC

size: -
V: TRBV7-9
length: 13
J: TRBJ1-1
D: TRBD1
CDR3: CASSLQGGAEAFF
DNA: TGTGCCAGCAGCCTCCAGGGGGGTGCTGAAGCTTTCTTT

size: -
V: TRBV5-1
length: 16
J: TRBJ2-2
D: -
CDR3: CASSYMGASNTGELFF
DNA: TGCGCCAGCAGCTATATGGGGGCCTCGAACACCGGGGAGCTGTTTTTT

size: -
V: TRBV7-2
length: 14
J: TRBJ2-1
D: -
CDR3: CASSRAGTYNEQFF
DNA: TGTGCCAGCAGCCGGGCGGGGACGTACAATGAGCAGTTCTTC

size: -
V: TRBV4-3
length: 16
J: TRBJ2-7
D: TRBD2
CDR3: CASSPGPGLFHYEQYF
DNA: TGCGCCAGCAGCCCGGGACCGGGACTATTCCACTACGAGCAGTACTTC

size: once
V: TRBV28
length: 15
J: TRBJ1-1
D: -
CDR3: CASSVTQGLWTEAFF
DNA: TGTGCCAGCAGTGTAACACAGGGTCTGTGGACTGAAGCTTTCTTT

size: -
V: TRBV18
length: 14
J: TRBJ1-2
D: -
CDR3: CASSPESFDYGYTF
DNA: TGTGCCAGCTCCCCAGAGTCCTTTGACTATGGCTACACCTTC

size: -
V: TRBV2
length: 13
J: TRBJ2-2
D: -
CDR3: CASSGGPQSRLFF
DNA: TGTGCCAGCAGTGGGGGGCCACAATCAAGGCTGTTTTTT

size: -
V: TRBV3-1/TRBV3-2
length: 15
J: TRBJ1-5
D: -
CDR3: CASSQARTKYQPQHF
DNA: TGTGCCAGCAGCCAAGCGAGGACAAAGTATCAGCCCCAGCATTTT

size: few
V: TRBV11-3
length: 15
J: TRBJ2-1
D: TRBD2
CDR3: CASSLGGSSYNEQFF
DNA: TGTGCCAGCAGCTTAGGCGGGAGCTCCTACAATGAGCAGTTCTTC

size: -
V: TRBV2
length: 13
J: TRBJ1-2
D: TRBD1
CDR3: CAKRGQGAGGYTF
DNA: TGTGCCAAAAGGGGACAGGGGGCAGGCGGCTACACCTTC

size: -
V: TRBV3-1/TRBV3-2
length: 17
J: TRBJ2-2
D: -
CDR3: CASSPLYSYANTGELFF
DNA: TGTGCCAGCAGCCCCCTTTACAGTTACGCGAACACCGGGGAGCTGTTTTTT

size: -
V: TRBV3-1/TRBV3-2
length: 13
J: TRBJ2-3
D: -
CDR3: CASSHFVTDTQYF
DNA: TGTGCCAGCAGCCACTTCGTCACAGATACGCAGTATTTT

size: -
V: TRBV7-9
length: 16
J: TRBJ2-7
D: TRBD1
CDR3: CASSRTRDRGAYEQYF
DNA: TGTGCCAGCAGCAGGACACGGGACAGGGGGGCCTACGAGCAGTACTTC

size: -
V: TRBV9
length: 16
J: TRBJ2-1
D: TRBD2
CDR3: CASSFSGTSGNNEQFF
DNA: TGTGCCAGCAGCTTTTCCGGGACTAGCGGGAACAATGAGCAGTTCTTC